This T cell receptor (beta chain) was profiled in a study of beta chain features in type 1 diabetes. Study summary: Investigators examined 85 million to 110 million sorted cells across all samples. The study's findings and limits: Individuals with type 1 diabetes displayed fewer insertions and more deletions at VDJ junctions. The study found moderately but significantly shorter TCRB CDR3s in all four CD4+ subsets of Type 1 diabetes patients.

The CDR3 is 11 residues long. Germline V gives CDR1 DFQATT, CDR2 SNEGSKA (reference sequence). V was cut by 0 bases and J by 6 bases, with 5 bases left in between. Sorted cells reached over 98% purity in every population. Concerning this clone itself: The antigen remains undetermined.

The investigators reverse transcribed all of the isolated RNA, so they sequenced expressed TCRB transcripts. Naive, central memory and regulatory T cell samples produced a mean of roughly 3.5 million reads. Sequenced by immunoSEQ multiplex PCR; TCRdb stores in-frame clones only, minus some. The sample holds roughly 700,000 clones, roughly 13% seen once. Sequencing was done on a sample of naive CD4+ T cells from blood. The receptor was isolated from a man between 18 and 29 years old with type 1 diabetes. V is TRBV20-1 and J is TRBJ1-1; D unresolved. CDR3 in amino acids: CSARDFSEAFF. CDR3 sequence (DNA): TGCAGTGCTAGAGACTTCTCTGAAGCTTTCTTT.